The 15 T cell receptor beta chains below were found in one sample sequenced in a study of STAT5B mutations in CD4+ large granular lymphocyte leukemia. This table comes from immunoSEQ multiplex PCR, and its TCRdb copy is limited to in-frame clones, with some not included. Here the sample spans 35,000 to 40,000 clones, 75% to 85% being singletons. The material sequenced was CD4+ T cells from blood buffy coats. The origin of the receptors is a human donor in good health.

This chain connects TRBV10-3 to TRBJ2-2; 9 bases align to TRBD2. CDR1 and CDR2 from the germline V gene are ENHRY and SYGVKD. This CDR3 is built from 16 residues. Germline trimming cut 0 bases from V and 5 bases from J; bases unmatched to any gene: 4. The CDR3 region has the DNA TGTGCCATCAGTGAGTCTTTAGCGGGAGCAACCGGGGAGCTGTTTTTT. Translated, it gives CAISESLAGATGELFF.

In its sample, this clone was seen a few times. The CDR3 here is CASSQNRAYNEQFF. The CDR3 DNA follows: TGCGCCAGCAGCCAAAATCGGGCCTACAATGAGCAGTTCTTC. This chain connects TRBV4-1 to TRBJ2-1; D unclear. The CDR3 is made up of 14 amino acids. Per germline, CDR1 MGHRA and CDR2 YSYEKL. V was cut by 2 bases and J by 2 bases, with 7 bases left in between.

The J gene is TRBJ2-1, the V gene TRBV7-9, with D possibly TRBD1 on 5 matching bases. Trimming removed 7 bases at V and 9 bases at J, with 22 bases between. Germline V gene data show CDR1 as SEHNR and CDR2 as FQNEAQ (reference sequence). The CDR3 has 15 amino acids. In nucleotides, the CDR3 is TGTGCCAGCAAAATAGTTCCGAGAGACAGCAGTGAGCAGTTCTTC. Amino acid sequence: CASKIVPRDSSEQFF. The full variable domain, completed using reference TRBV7-9 and TRBJ2-1, is DTGVSQNPRHKITKRGQNVTFRCDPISEHNRLYWYRQTLGQGPEFLTYFQNEAQLEKSRLLSDRFSAERPKGSFSTLEIQRTEQGDSAMYLCASKIVPRDSSEQFFGPGTRLTVL.

The chain is built from TRBV29-1 and TRBJ1-5; no firm D call. In germline, CDR1 is SQVTM, CDR2 ANQGSEA. Trimming left V 6 bases short and J 0 bases short, with 12 bases between. This CDR3 is 14 amino acids long. The CDR3 spells CSVKDGPSNQPQHF. The CDR3 DNA sequence: TGCAGCGTGAAGGACGGTCCTAGCAATCAGCCCCAGCATTTT.

V is TRBV7-2 and J is TRBJ2-1, with TRBD2 matching 10 bases. Trimming cost V 5 bases and J 4 bases; bases outside gene matches: 2. The germline V gene encodes CDR1 SGHTA and CDR2 FQGNSA. CDR3 length equals 14 residues. Here the CDR3 reads CASSPAGGYNEQFF. The CDR3 region has the DNA TGTGCCAGCAGCCCAGCGGGAGGGTACAATGAGCAGTTCTTC.

This clone was seen just once. CDR3 loop: CASSSGQGATGELFF. In DNA form, the CDR3 reads TGTGCCAGCAGCTCAGGACAGGGGGCCACCGGGGAGCTGTTTTTT. The rearrangement joins TRBV11-2 to TRBJ2-2, with 11 bases lining up with TRBD1. Trimming removed 4 bases from V and 4 bases from J; junction bases left unmatched: 2. This CDR3 has 15 amino acids. Germline V gene lookup returns CDR1 SGHAT and CDR2 FQNNGV.

J is TRBJ2-1 and V is TRBV7-3, with 8 bases identical to TRBD2. Unmatched junction bases numbered 4, after V lost 5 bases and J lost 4 bases. The CDR3 is 14 amino acids. The V gene's germline CDR1 is SGHTA and CDR2 FQGTGA. The CDR3 coding sequence is TGTGCCAGCAGCCCCGGGACTAGTTACAATGAGCAGTTCTTC. It encodes CASSPGTSYNEQFF. The whole variable domain, remainder taken from reference TRBV7-3 and TRBJ2-1, is GAGVSQTPSNKVTEKGKYVELRCDPISGHTALYWYRQSLGQGPEFLIYFQGTGAADDSGLPNDRFFAVRPEGSVSTLKIQRTERGDSAVYLCASSPGTSYNEQFFGPGTRLTVL.

CDR3 amino acids: CASSPRQEGTEAFF. The CDR3 region has the DNA TGTGCCAGCTCACCACGACAGGAAGGTACTGAAGCTTTCTTT. V is TRBV18 and J is TRBJ1-1, with D tentatively TRBD1 (6 bases). The CDR3 covers 14 residues. CDR1 is KGHSH and CDR2 is LQKENI in the germline V gene. V lost 1 base and J 5 bases, leaving 11 bases between the germline ends.

The genes are TRBV7-9 and TRBJ2-5; tentatively, D is TRBD2 (7 bases). CDR3 length: 15 amino acids. Germline lookup yields CDR1 SEHNR and CDR2 FQNEAQ (reference sequence). V was cut by 2 bases and J by 2 bases, with 12 bases left in between. The CDR3 here is CASSLRGGGQETQYF. CDR3 bases: TGTGCCAGCAGCTTAAGGGGGGGAGGACAAGAGACCCAGTACTTC.

Worth noting for this clone: The sample holds other DNA sequences that translate to the same CDR3. V gene TRBV4-3 combines with J gene TRBJ1-1; a weak D match, TRBD1 (6 bases). V was clipped by 0 bases and J by 9 bases, with 11 bases between them. The CDR3 is 13 amino acids. Germline CDR1 and CDR2: LGHNA and YSLEER. CDR3 in amino acids: CASSQDAGTKAFF. CDR3 sequence (DNA): TGCGCCAGCAGCCAAGATGCCGGGACAAAAGCTTTCTTT.

A few counts support this clone. The chain carries TRBV10-3 and TRBJ1-2; D remains ambiguous. The germline V and J ends were trimmed by 0 bases and 6 bases, with 11 bases remaining between them. Germline CDR1 and CDR2: ENHRY and SYGVKD. The length of the CDR3 is 14 residues. CDR3 nucleotides: TGTGCCATCAGTGAGTCGCCGGATTTAGATGGCTACACCTTC. Amino acids: CAISESPDLDGYTF.

The rearrangement uses TRBV5-8 and TRBJ1-5; weak D call: TRBD1 (5 bases). The germline V and J ends were trimmed by 4 bases and 2 bases, with 16 bases remaining between them. The CDR3 sequence is 16 residues long. Germline V gene data show CDR1 as SGHTS and CDR2 as YDEGEE. The CDR3 DNA sequence: TGTGCCAGCAGCCAAGGGACGACAAGCGGCAATCAGCCCCAGCATTTT. Translated: CASSQGTTSGNQPQHF.

This sequence joins TRBV19 and TRBJ2-5; D possibly matches TRBD1 or TRBD2 (6 bases each). The CDR3 is 13 amino acids. CDR1 LNHDA and CDR2 SQIVND come from the germline V gene (reference sequence). With 5 bases removed from V and 4 bases from J, the gap between germline ends came to 11 bases. DNA for the CDR3: TGTGCCAGTAGTTCGGGGGCAGTAGAGACCCAGTACTTC. Its protein is CASSSGAVETQYF.

CDR3 sequence (DNA): TGCGCCAGCAGTGAGTCGGACAGGGGGCTTCGGACTGAAGCTTTCTTT. This codes for CASSESDRGLRTEAFF. The chain is built from TRBV10-1 and TRBJ1-1; 11 nucleotides line up with TRBD1. The CDR3 length is 16 residues. Germline V lookup: CDR1 WNHNN, CDR2 SYGVQD (reference sequence). V lost 0 bases and J lost 5; bases outside the gene matches: 5.

A few counts support this clone. This sequence joins TRBV7-8 and TRBJ1-5; D not certain. Germline V gives CDR1 SGHVS, CDR2 FQNEAQ. This CDR3 is 15 amino acids long. Trimming pared 1 base from V and 1 base from J, leaving 8 bases between. For the CDR3, the DNA is TGTGCCAGCAGCTTAGTTACCGACAGCAATCAGCCCCAGCATTTT. Translating gives CASSLVTDSNQPQHF. Supplemented by reference TRBV7-8 and TRBJ1-5, the full variable domain reads GAGVSQSPRYKVAKRGQDVALRCDPISGHVSLFWYQQALGQGPEFLTYFQNEAQLDKSGLPSDRFFAERPEGSVSTLKIQRTQQEDSAVYLCASSLVTDSNQPQHFGDGTRLSIL.